A selection of T cell receptor beta chains follows, all from one sample in a study of Ad26.COV2.S vaccination and SARS-CoV-2 variants. Clones were read by immunoSEQ multiplex PCR, and TCRdb kept only the in-frame ones, dropping some. The sample lists about half a million clones, roughly nine tenths occurring once. The sample consisted of peripheral blood, taken in a trial of Ad26.COV2.S vaccine versus placebo. The origin of the receptors is a person between 18 and 59 years old who received the Ad26.COV2.S COVID-19 vaccine or a placebo. Each CDR3 is given with its conserved first and last residue. Fields, in order: V gene, CDR3 length, clone size, D gene, J gene, CDR3 protein, CDR3 DNA. D genes are given only for firm matches. The listing skips clone size in some rows; elsewhere it reads once, few, many or a size class.

V gene: TRBV10-3; CDR3 length: 14; clone size: .; D gene: TRBD2; J gene: TRBJ2-7; CDR3 protein: CAISELAGTYEQYF; CDR3 DNA: TGTGCCATCAGTGAGTTAGCGGGAACCTACGAGCAGTACTTC
V gene: TRBV9; CDR3 length: 13; clone size: .; D gene: TRBD2; J gene: TRBJ2-7; CDR3 protein: CASSEREGYEQYF; CDR3 DNA: TGTGCCAGCAGCGAACGGGAGGGATACGAGCAGTACTTC
V gene: TRBV19; CDR3 length: 16; clone size: .; D gene: .; J gene: TRBJ1-5; CDR3 protein: CASGSPFGQTNQPQHF; CDR3 DNA: TGTGCCAGTGGGAGCCCATTCGGACAGACCAATCAGCCCCAGCATTTT
V gene: TRBV6-5; CDR3 length: 14; clone size: .; D gene: .; J gene: TRBJ1-2; CDR3 protein: CASSYLSRGYGYTF; CDR3 DNA: TGTGCCAGCAGTTATCTAAGTAGGGGCTATGGCTACACCTTC
V gene: TRBV28; CDR3 length: 15; clone size: .; D gene: .; J gene: TRBJ1-5; CDR3 protein: CASSPAEGGNQPQHF; CDR3 DNA: TGTGCCAGCAGCCCCGCGGAGGGGGGCAATCAGCCCCAGCATTTT
V gene: TRBV7-8; CDR3 length: 16; clone size: .; D gene: TRBD1; J gene: TRBJ1-1; CDR3 protein: CASSTPGQNPNTEAFF; CDR3 DNA: TGTGCCAGCAGCACCCCGGGACAGAACCCGAACACTGAAGCTTTCTTT
V gene: TRBV7-3; CDR3 length: 15; clone size: .; D gene: .; J gene: TRBJ2-1; CDR3 protein: CASSFRASSYNEQFF; CDR3 DNA: TGTGCCAGCAGCTTTAGGGCCAGCTCCTACAATGAGCAGTTCTTC
V gene: TRBV30; CDR3 length: 15; clone size: .; D gene: .; J gene: TRBJ2-1; CDR3 protein: CAWTRAGASYNEQFF; CDR3 DNA: TGTGCCTGGACCCGCGCGGGGGCCTCCTACAATGAGCAGTTCTTC
V gene: TRBV25-1; CDR3 length: 15; clone size: .; D gene: .; J gene: TRBJ1-6; CDR3 protein: CASSPRAGAVSPLHF; CDR3 DNA: TGTGCCAGCAGCCCCCGCGCAGGGGCGGTTTCACCCCTCCACTTT
V gene: TRBV3-1/TRBV3-2; CDR3 length: 16; clone size: .; D gene: .; J gene: TRBJ1-4; CDR3 protein: CASSQDLGGTNEKLFF; CDR3 DNA: TGTGCCAGCAGCCAAGATCTGGGAGGCACTAATGAAAAACTGTTTTTT
V gene: TRBV13; CDR3 length: 18; clone size: .; D gene: TRBD2; J gene: TRBJ2-1; CDR3 protein: CASSLVRLAGGPYNEQFF; CDR3 DNA: TGTGCCAGCAGCTTAGTGCGGCTAGCGGGAGGCCCATACAATGAGCAGTTCTTC
V gene: TRBV27; CDR3 length: 16; clone size: once; D gene: TRBD1; J gene: TRBJ1-4; CDR3 protein: CASSPTTQGAREKLFF; CDR3 DNA: TGTGCCAGCAGTCCAACGACACAGGGGGCTCGTGAAAAACTGTTTTTT
V gene: TRBV3-1/TRBV3-2; CDR3 length: 13; clone size: .; D gene: .; J gene: TRBJ1-2; CDR3 protein: CASSQAPGNGYTF; CDR3 DNA: TGTGCCAGCAGCCAAGCTCCGGGGAATGGCTACACCTTC
V gene: TRBV7-2; CDR3 length: 14; clone size: .; D gene: .; J gene: TRBJ1-2; CDR3 protein: CASSPRQVFYGYTF; CDR3 DNA: TGTGCCAGCAGCCCCCGACAGGTTTTCTATGGCTACACCTTC
V gene: TRBV12-3/TRBV12-4; CDR3 length: 12; clone size: .; D gene: TRBD2; J gene: TRBJ2-1; CDR3 protein: CASSRTRAEQFF; CDR3 DNA: TGTGCCAGCAGCCGGACTAGGGCTGAGCAGTTCTTC
V gene: TRBV14; CDR3 length: 16; clone size: .; D gene: .; J gene: TRBJ2-7; CDR3 protein: CASSQDLGAAGRMKYF; CDR3 DNA: TGTGCCAGCAGCCAAGATTTGGGGGCAGCCGGTCGAATGAAGTACTTC
V gene: TRBV6-1; CDR3 length: 15; clone size: .; D gene: .; J gene: TRBJ2-5; CDR3 protein: CASSEMLRGGETQYF; CDR3 DNA: TGTGCCAGCAGTGAGATGCTACGTGGGGGTGAGACCCAGTACTTC
V gene: TRBV28; CDR3 length: 15; clone size: .; D gene: TRBD2; J gene: TRBJ2-1; CDR3 protein: CASSLGREIYNEQFF; CDR3 DNA: TGTGCCAGCAGTCTCGGGCGGGAGATTTACAATGAGCAGTTCTTC
V gene: TRBV4-3; CDR3 length: 16; clone size: .; D gene: .; J gene: TRBJ2-2; CDR3 protein: CASSQGTPYPTGELFF; CDR3 DNA: TGCGCCAGCAGCCAAGGGACACCTTACCCAACCGGGGAGCTGTTTTTT
V gene: TRBV4-2; CDR3 length: 15; clone size: .; D gene: TRBD1; J gene: TRBJ1-2; CDR3 protein: CASSQAGTGHYGYTF; CDR3 DNA: TGTGCCAGCAGCCAAGCCGGGACAGGGCACTATGGCTACACCTTC
V gene: TRBV29-1; CDR3 length: 14; clone size: .; D gene: .; J gene: TRBJ1-1; CDR3 protein: CSVVISGFGTEAFF; CDR3 DNA: TGCAGCGTTGTCATTTCGGGATTTGGGACTGAAGCTTTCTTT
V gene: TRBV7-2; CDR3 length: 15; clone size: .; D gene: .; J gene: TRBJ2-1; CDR3 protein: CASSLVSNTYNEQFF; CDR3 DNA: TGTGCCAGCAGCTTAGTGTCTAATACCTACAATGAGCAGTTCTTC
V gene: TRBV7-9; CDR3 length: 11; clone size: .; D gene: .; J gene: TRBJ2-4; CDR3 protein: CATGRGNIQYF; CDR3 DNA: TGTGCCACGGGGCGGGGTAACATTCAGTACTTC
V gene: TRBV27; CDR3 length: 14; clone size: .; D gene: .; J gene: TRBJ1-2; CDR3 protein: CASSPGLLGNGYTF; CDR3 DNA: TGTGCCAGCAGTCCGGGACTCCTGGGGAACGGCTACACCTTC
V gene: TRBV14; CDR3 length: 16; clone size: .; D gene: TRBD1; J gene: TRBJ2-7; CDR3 protein: CASSLESRTGGVEQYF; CDR3 DNA: TGTGCCAGCAGCCTAGAATCCCGGACAGGGGGAGTCGAGCAGTACTTC
V gene: TRBV2; CDR3 length: 16; clone size: once; D gene: TRBD1; J gene: TRBJ1-4; CDR3 protein: CASSEAPYRGREKLFF; CDR3 DNA: TGTGCCAGCAGTGAAGCGCCTTACAGGGGGCGAGAAAAACTGTTTTTT